Listed below are T cell receptor beta chains from one sample, sequenced in a study of CD8 T cells in Susac syndrome. TCRdb re-derived calls from the immunoSEQ multiplex PCR reads in MiXCR, one entry per CDR3 protein. The table shows hundreds of thousands of distinct CDR3 sequences, with around 96% occurring only once. The sequenced sample consisted of CD4+ T cells from PBMCs. The receptor set was obtained from a human donor with multiple sclerosis. CDR3s include the opening cysteine and the closing phenylalanine or tryptophan. D genes are given only for firm matches. Clone size is not always given. Where it is, it says once, few, many or a class for expanded clones.

cdr3_aa cdr3_nt clone_size j_call d_call v_call
CAWRAGGYTF TGTGCCTGGAGGGCGGGTGGCTACACCTTC - TRBJ1-2 - TRBV30
CASSSGGGVNGYTF TGTGCCAGCAGCTCCGGGGGCGGGGTGAATGGCTACACCTTC once TRBJ1-2 - TRBV7-8
CSVGRLSHEQYF TGCAGCGTTGGCCGACTATCGCACGAGCAGTACTTC - TRBJ2-7 - TRBV29-1
CASSLMGPYNEQFF TGTGCCAGCAGCTTAATGGGGCCATACAATGAGCAGTTCTTC once TRBJ2-1 - TRBV7-9
CATSDGGSYNEQFF TGTGCCACCAGTGACGGGGGCTCCTACAATGAGCAGTTCTTC - TRBJ2-1 - TRBV24-1
CASVYTGWSNTEAFF TGTGCTAGTGTTTATACAGGTTGGTCGAACACTGAAGCTTTCTTT - TRBJ1-1 - TRBV12-5
CASSLYSSTDTQYF TGCGCCAGCAGCTTGTATTCTAGCACAGATACGCAGTATTTT - TRBJ2-3 - TRBV5-1
CASSSRVNGELFF TGTGCCAGCAGTTCTCGGGTGAACGGGGAGCTGTTTTTT - TRBJ2-2 - TRBV27
CASSEDRGQVGYTF TGTGCCAGCAGTGAAGACAGGGGGCAGGTTGGCTACACCTTC - TRBJ1-2 TRBD1 TRBV7-9
CASSLFAQVNTEAFF TGTGCCAGCAGCTTATTCGCACAGGTGAACACTGAAGCTTTCTTT - TRBJ1-1 - TRBV11-2
CSALGLADHEQYF TGCAGTGCCCTGGGGCTAGCGGACCACGAGCAGTACTTC - TRBJ2-7 TRBD2 TRBV20-1
CSAGADIDYGYTF TGCAGTGCTGGGGCCGACATCGACTATGGCTACACCTTC - TRBJ1-2 - TRBV20-1
CSVDWTGLFGYTF TGCAGCGTTGACTGGACAGGGCTTTTTGGCTACACCTTC - TRBJ1-2 TRBD1 TRBV29-1
CASSGGQGAHTQYF TGTGCCAGCAGCGGGGGACAGGGGGCACATACGCAGTATTTT once TRBJ2-3 TRBD1 TRBV11-1
CATSRDQPGDTQYF TGTGCCACCAGCAGAGATCAACCCGGGGATACGCAGTATTTT - TRBJ2-3 - TRBV15
CSARDSSSGSSDTQYF TGCAGTGCTAGAGATTCTTCCAGCGGGAGTTCAGATACGCAGTATTTT - TRBJ2-3 TRBD2 TRBV20-1
CASSAVSTDTQYF TGTGCCAGCAGCGCAGTCAGCACAGATACGCAGTATTTT - TRBJ2-3 - TRBV12-3/TRBV12-4
CATSDRLGFEQYF TGTGCCACCTCGGACAGATTAGGATTCGAGCAGTACTTC - TRBJ2-7 - TRBV12-3/TRBV12-4
CASSSRQNTQYF TGTGCCAGCAGTTCCAGACAAAACACGCAGTATTTT - TRBJ2-3 - TRBV28
CASSPLDRGPNQPQHF TGTGCCAGCAGCCCGCTGGACAGGGGGCCGAATCAGCCCCAGCATTTT - TRBJ1-5 TRBD1 TRBV7-8
CASSQRGLNTEAFF TGTGCCAGCAGCCAACGGGGGCTGAACACTGAAGCTTTCTTT once TRBJ1-1 - TRBV3-1
CASSFRDRPYGYTF TGTGCCAGCAGTTTCCGGGACAGACCGTATGGCTACACCTTC - TRBJ1-2 TRBD1 TRBV28
CASSEDRSSYEQYF TGTGCCAGCAGTGAGGATCGGAGCTCCTACGAGCAGTACTTC - TRBJ2-7 - TRBV6-1
CSAVLTHEQYF TGCAGTGCTGTGTTGACCCACGAGCAGTACTTC - TRBJ2-7 - TRBV20-1
CSVPDRGLYETQYF TGCAGCGTCCCTGACAGGGGGCTGTATGAGACCCAGTACTTC - TRBJ2-5 TRBD1 TRBV29-1
CASSPPGPLPTEAFF TGTGCCAGCTCACCGCCGGGCCCTTTGCCCACTGAAGCTTTCTTT - TRBJ1-1 - TRBV18
CASSSSADTQYF TGTGCCAGCAGCTCCTCCGCAGATACGCAGTATTTT - TRBJ2-3 - TRBV5-4
CASSSSRGLRGSYEQYF TGTGCCAGCAGCTCTAGTCGGGGACTCAGGGGCTCCTACGAGCAGTACTTC once TRBJ2-7 - TRBV3-1
CSARYTTDTQYF TGCAGTGCTAGATACACCACAGATACGCAGTATTTT once TRBJ2-3 - TRBV20-1
CSARLAGGRGETQYF TGCAGTGCTAGACTAGCGGGAGGGCGGGGAGAGACCCAGTACTTC - TRBJ2-5 TRBD2 TRBV20-1
CASSFRAGGTDTQYF TGTGCCAGCAGTTTCAGGGCAGGGGGCACAGATACGCAGTATTTT - TRBJ2-3 - TRBV27
CAWGQGTGYTF TGTGCCTGGGGACAGGGGACTGGCTACACCTTC - TRBJ1-2 TRBD1 TRBV30
CASSKSAGDLEQYF TGTGCCAGCAGCAAATCAGCGGGGGACCTCGAGCAGTACTTC - TRBJ2-7 TRBD2 TRBV5-4
CASSPGLALEQYF TGTGCCAGCAGTCCGGGACTGGCCCTGGAGCAGTACTTC - TRBJ2-7 - TRBV27
CASSFGTSLVTDTQYF TGTGCCAGCAGTTTTGGTACTAGCCTTGTCACAGATACGCAGTATTTT - TRBJ2-3 - TRBV12-3/TRBV12-4
CASSGGRHTDTQYF TGTGCCAGCAGTGGAGGTCGTCACACAGATACGCAGTATTTT - TRBJ2-3 - TRBV2
CASSAQLAADTQYF TGTGCCAGCAGCGCCCAACTGGCAGCGGATACGCAGTATTTT - TRBJ2-3 - TRBV9
CASSFTGANTGELFF TGCGCCAGCAGCTTTACGGGGGCGAACACCGGGGAGCTGTTTTTT - TRBJ2-2 - TRBV5-1
CSVRFQGTNEKLFF TGCAGCGTCCGGTTTCAGGGAACTAATGAAAAACTGTTTTTT - TRBJ1-4 - TRBV29-1
CSVVLRQGMNTEAFF TGCAGCGTTGTACTTCGACAGGGAATGAACACTGAAGCTTTCTTT - TRBJ1-1 TRBD1 TRBV29-1
CASSFSGPETQYF TGTGCCAGCAGTTTCTCGGGGCCGGAGACCCAGTACTTC - TRBJ2-5 - TRBV27
CATSRDEGGYEQYF TGTGCCACCAGCAGAGATGAAGGGGGCTACGAGCAGTACTTC once TRBJ2-7 - TRBV15
CSVDRQGADTEAFF TGCAGCGTTGACCGACAGGGGGCTGACACTGAAGCTTTCTTT - TRBJ1-1 TRBD1 TRBV29-1
CSAKGTSGRPAETQYF TGCAGTGCTAAGGGGACTAGCGGGAGGCCGGCGGAGACCCAGTACTTC once TRBJ2-5 TRBD2 TRBV20-1
CASSRGGDEQYF TGTGCCAGCAGCCGTGGGGGAGACGAGCAGTACTTC - TRBJ2-7 - TRBV11-3
CASSYGTSGRAGFYEQYF TGTGCCAGCAGTTACGGGACTAGCGGGAGAGCGGGGTTCTACGAGCAGTACTTC - TRBJ2-7 TRBD2 TRBV27
CSVQTGLLYEQYF TGCAGTGTTCAGACAGGGCTCCTTTACGAGCAGTACTTC - TRBJ2-7 TRBD1 TRBV20-1
CASSLSQPYGYTF TGTGCCAGCAGTTTATCACAGCCCTATGGCTACACCTTC - TRBJ1-2 - TRBV28
CASALGGTQYF TGTGCCAGCGCACTCGGGGGGACCCAGTACTTC - TRBJ2-5 - TRBV27
CASSFNRGTEAFF TGTGCCAGCAGCTTTAACAGGGGCACTGAAGCTTTCTTT - TRBJ1-1 TRBD1 TRBV7-9
CASTRGPGNQPQHF TGCGCCAGCACCAGGGGCCCTGGCAATCAGCCCCAGCATTTT - TRBJ1-5 - TRBV10-2
CASSYSGGKLFF TGTGCCAGCAGTTACTCAGGGGGGAAACTGTTTTTT once TRBJ1-4 - TRBV6-6
CASSLTGLAGTEQFF TGTGCCAGCAGTCTCACGGGACTAGCGGGTACTGAGCAGTTCTTC - TRBJ2-1 TRBD2 TRBV6-6
CASSLGREEKLFF TGTGCCAGCAGCCTAGGGCGGGAAGAAAAACTGTTTTTT - TRBJ1-4 - TRBV3-1
CSVSGQGGEKLFF TGCAGCGTGTCGGGACAGGGAGGTGAAAAACTGTTTTTT once TRBJ1-4 TRBD1 TRBV29-1
CAWKRSSYEQYF TGTGCCTGGAAAAGGAGCTCCTACGAGCAGTACTTC - TRBJ2-7 - TRBV30
CASSFYASGSSAQYF TGTGCCAGCAGTTTTTATGCTAGCGGGAGCTCGGCCCAGTACTTC - TRBJ2-5 TRBD2 TRBV28
CASGLGNQETQYF TGCGCCAGCGGCCTCGGTAACCAAGAGACCCAGTACTTC - TRBJ2-5 - TRBV4-1
CATPGGGAENNEQFF TGTGCCACTCCCGGCGGCGGGGCTGAGAACAATGAGCAGTTCTTC - TRBJ2-1 - TRBV7-9
CASSFGGTGWPQHF TGTGCCAGCAGTTTTGGGGGGACCGGGTGGCCCCAGCATTTT - TRBJ1-5 - TRBV27